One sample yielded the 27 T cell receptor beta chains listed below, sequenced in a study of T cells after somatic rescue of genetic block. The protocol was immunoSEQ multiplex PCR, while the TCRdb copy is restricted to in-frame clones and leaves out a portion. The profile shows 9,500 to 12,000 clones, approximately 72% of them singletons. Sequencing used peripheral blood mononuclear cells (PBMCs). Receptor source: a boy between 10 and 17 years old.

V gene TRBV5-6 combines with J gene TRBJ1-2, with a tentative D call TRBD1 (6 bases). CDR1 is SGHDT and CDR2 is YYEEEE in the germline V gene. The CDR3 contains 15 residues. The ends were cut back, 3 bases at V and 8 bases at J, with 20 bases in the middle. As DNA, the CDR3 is TGTGCCAGCAGCTCCCCGGGACACCTTACCAGGGGCTACACCTTC. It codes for CASSSPGHLTRGYTF.

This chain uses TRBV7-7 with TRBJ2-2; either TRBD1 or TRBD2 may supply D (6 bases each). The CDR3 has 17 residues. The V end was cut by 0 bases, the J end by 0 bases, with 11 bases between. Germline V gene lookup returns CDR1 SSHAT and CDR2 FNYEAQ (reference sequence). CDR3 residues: CASSLAPGGANTGELFF. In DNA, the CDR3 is TGTGCCAGCAGCTTAGCGCCCGGGGGCGCGAACACCGGGGAGCTGTTTTTT.

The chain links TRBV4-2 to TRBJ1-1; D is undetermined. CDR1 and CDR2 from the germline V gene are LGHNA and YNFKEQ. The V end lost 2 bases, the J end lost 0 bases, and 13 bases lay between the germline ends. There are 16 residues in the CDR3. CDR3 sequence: CASSQPQTYLNTEAFF. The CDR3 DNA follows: TGTGCCAGCAGCCAACCACAGACATACTTGAACACTGAAGCTTTCTTT.

CDR3 nucleotide sequence: TGTGCCAGCAGCGTAATACAGTCAGATACGCAGTATTTT. Translated: CASSVIQSDTQYF. V usage is TRBV9 and J usage is TRBJ2-3; D not certain. V lost 1 base to trimming and J lost 4 bases, with 7 bases between them. CDR1 and CDR2 (germline): SGDLS, YYNGEE. The CDR3 has 13 residues.

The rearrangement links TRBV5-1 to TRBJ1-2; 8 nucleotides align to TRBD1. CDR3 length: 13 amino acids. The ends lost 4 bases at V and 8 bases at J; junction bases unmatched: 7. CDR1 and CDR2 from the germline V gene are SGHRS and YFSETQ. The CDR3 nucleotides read TGCGCCAGCAGCCCGCAGGGGGCACAAGGCTACACCTTC. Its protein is CASSPQGAQGYTF.

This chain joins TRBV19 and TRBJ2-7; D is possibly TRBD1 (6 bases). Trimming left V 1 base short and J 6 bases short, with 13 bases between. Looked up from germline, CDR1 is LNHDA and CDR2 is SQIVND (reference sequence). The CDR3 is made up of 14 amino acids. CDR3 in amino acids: CASSIAAGAGEQYF. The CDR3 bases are TGTGCCAGTAGTATAGCTGCAGGGGCAGGCGAGCAGTACTTC.

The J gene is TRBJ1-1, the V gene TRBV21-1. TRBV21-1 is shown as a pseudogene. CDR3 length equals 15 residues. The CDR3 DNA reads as TGTGCCAGCAGCAAATGGGGGGGTCTGGACACTGAAGCTTTCTTT. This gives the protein CASSKWGGLDTEAFF.

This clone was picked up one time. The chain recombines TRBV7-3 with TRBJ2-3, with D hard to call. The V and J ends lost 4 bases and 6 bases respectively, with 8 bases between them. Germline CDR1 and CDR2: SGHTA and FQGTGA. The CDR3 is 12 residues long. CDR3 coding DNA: TGTGCCAGCAGCTACGGACGGGATACGCAGTATTTT. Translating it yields CASSYGRDTQYF. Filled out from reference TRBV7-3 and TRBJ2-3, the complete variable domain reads GAGVSQTPSNKVTEKGKYVELRCDPISGHTALYWYRQSLGQGPEFLIYFQGTGAADDSGLPNDRFFAVRPEGSVSTLKIQRTERGDSAVYLCASSYGRDTQYFGPGTRLTVL.

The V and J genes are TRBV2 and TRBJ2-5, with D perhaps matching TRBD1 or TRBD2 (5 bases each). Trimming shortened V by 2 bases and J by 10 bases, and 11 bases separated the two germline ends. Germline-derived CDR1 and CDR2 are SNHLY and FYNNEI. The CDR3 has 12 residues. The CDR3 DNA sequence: TGTGCCAGCAGTGAAAGAGATGGGGGCCAGTACTTC. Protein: CASSERDGGQYF.

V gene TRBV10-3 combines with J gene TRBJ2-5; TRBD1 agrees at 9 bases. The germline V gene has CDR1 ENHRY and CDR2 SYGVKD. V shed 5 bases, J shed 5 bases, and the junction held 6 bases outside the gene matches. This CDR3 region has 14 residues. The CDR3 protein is CAISTGGDSETQYF. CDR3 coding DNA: TGTGCCATCAGTACAGGGGGCGACTCGGAGACCCAGTACTTC.

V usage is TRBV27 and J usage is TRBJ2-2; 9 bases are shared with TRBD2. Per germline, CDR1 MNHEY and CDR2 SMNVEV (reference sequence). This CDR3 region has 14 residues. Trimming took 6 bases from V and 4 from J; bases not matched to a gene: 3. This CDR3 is CASRWTSATGELFF. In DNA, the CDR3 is TGTGCCAGCAGATGGACTAGCGCCACCGGGGAGCTGTTTTTT.

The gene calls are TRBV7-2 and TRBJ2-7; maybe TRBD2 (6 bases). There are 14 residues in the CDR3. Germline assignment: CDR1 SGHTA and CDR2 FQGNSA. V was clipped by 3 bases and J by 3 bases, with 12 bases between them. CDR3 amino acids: CASSLEGYYYEQYF. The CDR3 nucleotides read TGTGCCAGCAGCTTGGAGGGATACTACTACGAGCAGTACTTC. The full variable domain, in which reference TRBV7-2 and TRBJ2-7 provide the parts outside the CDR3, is GAGVSQSPSNKVTEKGKDVELRCDPISGHTALYWYRQSLGQGLEFLIYFQGNSAPDKSGLPSDRFSAERTGGSVSTLTIQRTQQEDSAVYLCASSLEGYYYEQYFGPGTRLTVT.

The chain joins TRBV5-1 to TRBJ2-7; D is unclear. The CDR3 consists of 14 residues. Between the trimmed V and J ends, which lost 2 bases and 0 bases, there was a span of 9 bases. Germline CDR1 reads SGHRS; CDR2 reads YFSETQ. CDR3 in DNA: TGCGCCAGCAGCTTACGGGCCTCCTCCTACGAGCAGTACTTC. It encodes CASSLRASSYEQYF.

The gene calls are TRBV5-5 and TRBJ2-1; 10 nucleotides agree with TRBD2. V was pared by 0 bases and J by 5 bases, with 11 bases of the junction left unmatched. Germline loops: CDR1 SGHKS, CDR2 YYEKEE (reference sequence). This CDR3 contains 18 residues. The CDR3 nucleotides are TGTGCCAGCAGCTTGGTATCCGGGGCTAGCGGGGGTCACAATGAGCAGTTCTTC. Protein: CASSLVSGASGGHNEQFF.

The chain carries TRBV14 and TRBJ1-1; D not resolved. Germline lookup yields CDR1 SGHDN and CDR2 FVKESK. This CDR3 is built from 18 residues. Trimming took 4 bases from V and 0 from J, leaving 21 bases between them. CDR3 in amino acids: CASSLQGFATTMNTEAFF. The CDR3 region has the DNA TGTGCCAGCAGCCTACAAGGGTTTGCCACCACCATGAACACTGAAGCTTTCTTT. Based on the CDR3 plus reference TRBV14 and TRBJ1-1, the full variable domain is EAGVTQFPSHSVIEKGQTVTLRCDPISGHDNLYWYRRVMGKEIKFLLHFVKESKQDESGMPNNRFLAERTGGTYSTLKVQPAELEDSGVYFCASSLQGFATTMNTEAFFGQGTRLTVV.

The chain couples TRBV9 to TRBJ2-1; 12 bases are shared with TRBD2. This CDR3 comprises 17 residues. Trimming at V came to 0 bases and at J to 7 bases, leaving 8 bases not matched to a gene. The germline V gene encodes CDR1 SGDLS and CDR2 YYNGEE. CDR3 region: CASSVGGTLAGGNEQFF. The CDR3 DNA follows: TGTGCCAGCAGCGTAGGGGGAACTCTAGCGGGAGGGAATGAGCAGTTCTTC.

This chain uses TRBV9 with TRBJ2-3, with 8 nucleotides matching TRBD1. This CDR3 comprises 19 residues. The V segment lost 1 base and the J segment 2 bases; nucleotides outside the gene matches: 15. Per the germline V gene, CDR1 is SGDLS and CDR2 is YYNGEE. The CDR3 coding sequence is TGTGCCAGCAGCGTATCGGCCGCCAGGGGGCGCATAGCCACAGATACGCAGTATTTT. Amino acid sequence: CASSVSAARGRIATDTQYF.

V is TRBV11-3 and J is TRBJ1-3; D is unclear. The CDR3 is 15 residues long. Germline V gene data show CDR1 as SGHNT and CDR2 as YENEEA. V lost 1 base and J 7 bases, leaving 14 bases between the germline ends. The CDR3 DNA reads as TGTGCCAGCAGCTTAGCCCTCCACCCCCGCAACACCATATATTTT. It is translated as CASSLALHPRNTIYF.

The CDR3 reads CATASGRTRQETQYF. The DNA of the CDR3 is TGCGCCACCGCTAGCGGGAGGACCCGGCAAGAGACCCAGTACTTC. The chain links TRBV5-1 to TRBJ2-5; 11 positions agree with TRBD2. The CDR3 covers 15 residues. CDR1 and CDR2 from the germline V gene are SGHRS and YFSETQ. The V and J ends lost 9 bases and 2 bases, in that order; junction bases with no gene match: 9.

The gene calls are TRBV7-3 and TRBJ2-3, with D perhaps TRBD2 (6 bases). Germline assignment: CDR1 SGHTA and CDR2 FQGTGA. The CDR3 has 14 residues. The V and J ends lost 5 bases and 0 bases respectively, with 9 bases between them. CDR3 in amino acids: CASSPGTSTDTQYF. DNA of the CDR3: TGTGCCAGCAGCCCGGGGACTAGCACAGATACGCAGTATTTT. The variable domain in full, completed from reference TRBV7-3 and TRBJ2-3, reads GAGVSQTPSNKVTEKGKYVELRCDPISGHTALYWYRQSLGQGPEFLIYFQGTGAADDSGLPNDRFFAVRPEGSVSTLKIQRTERGDSAVYLCASSPGTSTDTQYFGPGTRLTVL.

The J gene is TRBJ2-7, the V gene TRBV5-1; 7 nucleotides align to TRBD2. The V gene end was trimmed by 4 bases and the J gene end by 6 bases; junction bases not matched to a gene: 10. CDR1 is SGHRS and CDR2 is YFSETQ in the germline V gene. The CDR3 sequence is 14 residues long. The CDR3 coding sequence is TGCGCCAGCAGCCAAGTGGCGGGAGACATCGAGCAGTACTTC. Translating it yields CASSQVAGDIEQYF.

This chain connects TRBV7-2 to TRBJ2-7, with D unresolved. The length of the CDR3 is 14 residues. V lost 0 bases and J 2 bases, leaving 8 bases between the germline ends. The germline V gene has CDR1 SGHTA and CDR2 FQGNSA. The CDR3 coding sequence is TGTGCCAGCAGCTTAGCAGGGCCTCCCTACGAGCAGTACTTC. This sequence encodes CASSLAGPPYEQYF.

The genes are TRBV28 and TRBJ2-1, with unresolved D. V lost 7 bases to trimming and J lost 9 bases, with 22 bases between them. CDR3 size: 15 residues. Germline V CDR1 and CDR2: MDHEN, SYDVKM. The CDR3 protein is CASTRTNTLSGEQFF. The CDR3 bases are TGTGCCAGCACCAGGACCAATACCTTGTCGGGTGAGCAGTTCTTC. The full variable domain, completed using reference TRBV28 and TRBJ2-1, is DVKVTQSSRYLVKRTGEKVFLECVQDMDHENMFWYRQDPGLGLRLIYFSYDVKMKEKGDIPEGYSVSREKKERFSLILESASTNQTSMYLCASTRTNTLSGEQFFGPGTRLTVL.

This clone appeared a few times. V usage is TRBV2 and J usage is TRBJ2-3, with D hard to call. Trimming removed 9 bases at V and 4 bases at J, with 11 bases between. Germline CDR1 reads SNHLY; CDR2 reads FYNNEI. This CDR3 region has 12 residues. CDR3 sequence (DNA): TGTGCCAGTACCTCGGTCGCAGATACGCAGTATTTT. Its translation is CASTSVADTQYF.

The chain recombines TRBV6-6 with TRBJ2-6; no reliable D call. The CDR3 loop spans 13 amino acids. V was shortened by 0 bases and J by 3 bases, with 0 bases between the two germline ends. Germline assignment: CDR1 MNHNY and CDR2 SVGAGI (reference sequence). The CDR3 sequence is CASSYSGANVLTF. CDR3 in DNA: TGTGCCAGCAGTTACTCTGGGGCCAACGTCCTGACTTTC.

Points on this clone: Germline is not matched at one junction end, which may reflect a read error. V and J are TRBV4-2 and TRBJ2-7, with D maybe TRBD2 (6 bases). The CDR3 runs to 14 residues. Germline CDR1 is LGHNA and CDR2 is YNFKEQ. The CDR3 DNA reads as TGTGCCAGCAGCCAAGATCTCGGCGGGGCCTGGGCAGGCTTC. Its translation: CASSQDLGGAWAGF.

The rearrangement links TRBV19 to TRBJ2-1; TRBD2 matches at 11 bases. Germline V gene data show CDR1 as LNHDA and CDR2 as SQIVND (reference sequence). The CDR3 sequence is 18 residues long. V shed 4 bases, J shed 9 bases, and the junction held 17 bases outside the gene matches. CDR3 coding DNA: TGTGCCAGTAGTAGGCCCCTCCGTAGCGGGGGGGCAGTTAGTGAGCAGTTCTTC. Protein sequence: CASSRPLRSGGAVSEQFF.